This TCR beta chain was recovered during a study of shared clonotypes between healthy human individuals. Study overall: Used for every donor were three CD4 naive, three CD4 memory, two CD8 naive and one CD8 memory plate.

V lost 6 bases and J 3 bases, leaving 6 bases between the germline ends. Germline V gene data show CDR1 as LNHDA and CDR2 as SQIVND (reference sequence). This CDR3 is 12 amino acids long. Overall study findings and caveats: Between a few donors, naive CD4 clonotypes were shared at a level of about 5%. Sharing of clonotypes among donors was expected to vary with sequencing depth.

Clones were sequenced by immunoSEQ multiplex PCR, and TCRdb holds only the in-frame ones, with some missing. The repertoire includes about 680,000 clones, roughly 94% of them detected once, and about a quarter sits in the top ten. Naive-designated CD8 cells lacked CD45RO, were positively enriched for CCR7, and omitted terminally differentiated effector memory CD45RA+ cells. Free of recent acute infections or vaccinations, the donors were healthy HIV-negative adults. Of note for this clone: Its cognate antigen is unknown.

Specimen: naive CD8+ T cells sorted from blood. This sequence joins TRBV19 and TRBJ1-5; D is undetermined. This TCR came from a man aged 25-45 years in good health. The CDR3 DNA follows: TGTGCCAGTAGACAGTACAATCAGCCCCAGCATTTT. Translated: CASRQYNQPQHF.